These T cell receptor beta chains were read from a single sample in a study of T-cell memory formation after mild COVID-19. TCRdb reanalysed the 5' RACE reads using MiXCR and keeps one entry per CDR3 protein. The table has about 150,000 distinct CDR3 sequences, around a third seen once; the top ten hold about 12%. The source material was PBMCs or a T cell subset sorted from them (not recorded which). Receptors originate from an adult woman who had mild COVID-19 (a few samples of this study predate the infection). Cell type and time point are not known. The CDR3 runs from the conserved cysteine through the conserved F or W. Fields, in order: CDR3 length, V gene, D gene, clone size, J gene, CDR3 protein, CDR3 DNA. A D gene is named only where the DNA matches it firmly. Clone size, where shown, is once, few, many, or a class for clones that have expanded.

len: 19; v_gene: TRBV20-1; d_gene: TRBD1; abundance: .; j_gene: TRBJ1-5; CDR3aa: CSARGPGTGGPTRNQPQHF; CDR3nt: TGCAGTGCTAGAGGACCCGGGACAGGGGGCCCTACTCGCAATCAGCCCCAGCATTTT
len: 13; v_gene: TRBV7-8; d_gene: .; abundance: few; j_gene: TRBJ2-7; CDR3aa: CASSRAGLYEQYF; CDR3nt: TGTGCCAGCAGCAGGGCAGGGCTGTACGAGCAGTACTTC
len: 15; v_gene: TRBV14; d_gene: .; abundance: few; j_gene: TRBJ1-2; CDR3aa: CASSQYQGRTEGYTF; CDR3nt: TGTGCCAGCAGCCAATATCAGGGAAGGACTGAGGGCTACACCTTC
len: 15; v_gene: TRBV3-1; d_gene: TRBD1; abundance: .; j_gene: TRBJ2-5; CDR3aa: CASSSRQGWQETQYF; CDR3nt: TGTGCCAGCAGCAGCCGACAGGGGTGGCAAGAGACCCAGTACTTC
len: 14; v_gene: TRBV5-1; d_gene: TRBD1; abundance: .; j_gene: TRBJ2-7; CDR3aa: CASSFPGGSYEQYF; CDR3nt: TGCGCCAGCAGCTTTCCAGGGGGTTCCTACGAGCAGTACTTC
len: 17; v_gene: TRBV27; d_gene: TRBD2; abundance: .; j_gene: TRBJ2-7; CDR3aa: CASSLFPPTSGSYEQYF; CDR3nt: TGTGCCAGCAGTTTATTCCCCCCGACTAGCGGGAGCTACGAGCAGTACTTC
len: 10; v_gene: TRBV20-1; d_gene: .; abundance: .; j_gene: TRBJ2-5; CDR3aa: CSGYQETQYF; CDR3nt: TGCAGTGGGTACCAAGAGACCCAGTACTTC
len: 15; v_gene: TRBV5-1; d_gene: .; abundance: few; j_gene: TRBJ2-7; CDR3aa: CASSSNPTLTYEQYF; CDR3nt: TGCGCCAGCAGTTCGAATCCGACACTGACCTACGAGCAGTACTTC
len: 15; v_gene: TRBV20-1; d_gene: TRBD1; abundance: few; j_gene: TRBJ1-1; CDR3aa: CSARGTGASNTEAFF; CDR3nt: TGCAGTGCTAGGGGGACAGGGGCCTCGAACACTGAAGCTTTCTTT
len: 13; v_gene: TRBV6-5; d_gene: .; abundance: .; j_gene: TRBJ2-5; CDR3aa: CASRRGGLETQYF; CDR3nt: TGTGCCAGCAGGCGAGGGGGGCTGGAGACCCAGTACTTC
len: 15; v_gene: TRBV20-1; d_gene: TRBD2; abundance: .; j_gene: TRBJ2-1; CDR3aa: CSASSGGSSYNEQFF; CDR3nt: TGCAGTGCTAGTTCGGGAGGGAGCTCCTACAATGAGCAGTTCTTC
len: 14; v_gene: TRBV9; d_gene: .; abundance: .; j_gene: TRBJ2-7; CDR3aa: CASSVATSGIEQYF; CDR3nt: TGTGCCAGCAGCGTAGCTACGTCAGGGATCGAGCAGTACTTC
len: 14; v_gene: TRBV5-1; d_gene: .; abundance: .; j_gene: TRBJ2-3; CDR3aa: CASSLVMYPDTQYF; CDR3nt: TGCGCCAGCAGCTTGGTCATGTACCCAGATACGCAGTATTTT
len: 14; v_gene: TRBV2; d_gene: .; abundance: .; j_gene: TRBJ2-5; CDR3aa: CASSSAAFPETQYF; CDR3nt: TGTGCCAGCTCGAGCGCGGCATTTCCGGAGACCCAGTACTTC
len: 15; v_gene: TRBV5-5; d_gene: .; abundance: .; j_gene: TRBJ2-1; CDR3aa: CASSLVGQSYNEQFF; CDR3nt: TGTGCCAGCAGCTTGGTAGGACAGTCATACAATGAGCAGTTCTTC
len: 15; v_gene: TRBV7-3; d_gene: .; abundance: .; j_gene: TRBJ1-1; CDR3aa: CASSLGLRKNTEAFF; CDR3nt: TGTGCCAGCAGCTTAGGATTACGGAAGAACACTGAAGCTTTCTTT
len: 15; v_gene: TRBV4-3; d_gene: TRBD1; abundance: .; j_gene: TRBJ2-7; CDR3aa: CASSPQGDRLYEQYF; CDR3nt: TGCGCCAGCAGCCCCCAAGGGGACAGGCTCTACGAGCAGTACTTC
len: 12; v_gene: TRBV6-6; d_gene: .; abundance: once; j_gene: TRBJ1-2; CDR3aa: CASSYEQGKGTF; CDR3nt: TGTGCCAGCAGTTATGAACAGGGTAAAGGGACCTTC
len: 13; v_gene: TRBV10-3; d_gene: TRBD1; abundance: .; j_gene: TRBJ1-1; CDR3aa: CATKGGENTEAFF; CDR3nt: TGTGCCACCAAAGGGGGCGAGAACACTGAAGCTTTCTTT
len: 16; v_gene: TRBV12-2; d_gene: .; abundance: .; j_gene: TRBJ2-5; CDR3aa: CASRLFQGQAQETQYF; CDR3nt: TGTGCAAGTCGCTTATTTCAGGGACAGGCCCAAGAGACCCAGTACTTC
len: 17; v_gene: TRBV24-1; d_gene: TRBD1; abundance: .; j_gene: TRBJ2-1; CDR3aa: CATSDTGGTGGSFEQFF; CDR3nt: TGTGCCACCAGTGACACCGGCGGGACAGGGGGCAGTTTTGAGCAGTTCTTC
len: 11; v_gene: TRBV30; d_gene: .; abundance: .; j_gene: TRBJ1-1; CDR3aa: CASEGNTEAFF; CDR3nt: TGTGCCTCCGAGGGGAACACTGAAGCTTTCTTT
len: 15; v_gene: TRBV5-5; d_gene: .; abundance: .; j_gene: TRBJ1-5; CDR3aa: CASSLAGVTNQPQHF; CDR3nt: TGTGCCAGCAGCTTGGCCGGTGTTACTAATCAGCCCCAGCATTTT
len: 15; v_gene: TRBV12-3/TRBV12-4; d_gene: .; abundance: .; j_gene: TRBJ1-6; CDR3aa: CASSSSGSYNSPLHF; CDR3nt: TGTGCCAGCAGTTCCTCCGGCTCCTATAATTCACCCCTCCACTTT
len: 15; v_gene: TRBV12-3/TRBV12-4; d_gene: TRBD1; abundance: .; j_gene: TRBJ2-1; CDR3aa: CASREDRGRNNEQFF; CDR3nt: TGTGCCAGCAGGGAGGACAGGGGGCGTAACAATGAGCAGTTCTTC
len: 14; v_gene: TRBV7-8; d_gene: TRBD1; abundance: .; j_gene: TRBJ2-3; CDR3aa: CASSSSTGGDTQYF; CDR3nt: TGTGCCAGCAGCTCGTCCACAGGGGGAGATACGCAGTATTTT
len: 15; v_gene: TRBV6-1; d_gene: TRBD2; abundance: few; j_gene: TRBJ2-3; CDR3aa: CASSRLAGEEDTQYF; CDR3nt: TGTGCCAGCAGTAGACTAGCGGGGGAAGAGGATACGCAGTATTTT
len: 15; v_gene: TRBV20-1; d_gene: TRBD2; abundance: .; j_gene: TRBJ2-1; CDR3aa: CSAPTSGSTYNEQFF; CDR3nt: TGCAGTGCTCCGACTAGCGGGAGCACCTACAATGAGCAGTTCTTC
len: 14; v_gene: TRBV9; d_gene: .; abundance: few; j_gene: TRBJ1-1; CDR3aa: CASSQESMNTEAFF; CDR3nt: TGTGCCAGCAGCCAAGAGTCTATGAACACTGAAGCTTTCTTT
len: 13; v_gene: TRBV12-3/TRBV12-4; d_gene: .; abundance: few; j_gene: TRBJ1-1; CDR3aa: CASSARRGTEAFF; CDR3nt: TGTGCCAGCAGTGCCCGGAGAGGGACTGAAGCTTTCTTT
len: 16; v_gene: TRBV7-8; d_gene: .; abundance: few; j_gene: TRBJ2-1; CDR3aa: CASSLAGGISYNEQFF; CDR3nt: TGTGCCAGCAGCTTAGCGGGCGGAATCTCCTACAATGAGCAGTTCTTC
len: 12; v_gene: TRBV29-1; d_gene: TRBD2; abundance: .; j_gene: TRBJ2-1; CDR3aa: CSAPLAGGEQFF; CDR3nt: TGCAGCGCCCCACTAGCGGGGGGTGAGCAGTTCTTC
len: 14; v_gene: TRBV6-2/TRBV6-3; d_gene: TRBD1; abundance: .; j_gene: TRBJ2-1; CDR3aa: CASSRGTAQNEQFF; CDR3nt: TGTGCCAGCAGTAGGGGGACAGCCCAAAATGAGCAGTTCTTC
len: 11; v_gene: TRBV29-1; d_gene: .; abundance: few; j_gene: TRBJ1-2; CDR3aa: CSGQEGYGYTF; CDR3nt: TGCAGCGGACAGGAAGGCTATGGCTACACCTTC
len: 16; v_gene: TRBV24-1; d_gene: TRBD1; abundance: .; j_gene: TRBJ2-6; CDR3aa: CATGRQGGSGANVLTF; CDR3nt: TGTGCCACCGGGAGACAGGGTGGCTCTGGGGCCAACGTCCTGACTTTC
len: 17; v_gene: TRBV5-1; d_gene: .; abundance: .; j_gene: TRBJ2-3; CDR3aa: CASSFFEVGAATDTQYF; CDR3nt: TGCGCCAGCAGCTTTTTCGAGGTCGGGGCGGCAACAGATACGCAGTATTTT
len: 15; v_gene: TRBV6-2/TRBV6-3; d_gene: TRBD2; abundance: .; j_gene: TRBJ2-7; CDR3aa: CASSPLSGSTYEQYF; CDR3nt: TGTGCCAGCAGCCCCCTAAGCGGGAGTACATACGAGCAGTACTTC
len: 16; v_gene: TRBV6-5; d_gene: .; abundance: .; j_gene: TRBJ1-2; CDR3aa: CASSAGQGWLNYGYTF; CDR3nt: TGTGCCAGCAGTGCCGGCCAAGGGTGGCTTAACTATGGCTACACCTTC
len: 14; v_gene: TRBV20-1; d_gene: .; abundance: .; j_gene: TRBJ1-5; CDR3aa: CSADTGGSGQPQHF; CDR3nt: TGCAGTGCCGACACGGGGGGGAGTGGCCAGCCCCAGCATTTT
len: 12; v_gene: TRBV7-2; d_gene: .; abundance: .; j_gene: TRBJ1-5; CDR3aa: CASSLESQPQHF; CDR3nt: TGTGCCAGCAGCTTAGAATCACAGCCCCAGCATTTT
len: 15; v_gene: TRBV19; d_gene: .; abundance: few; j_gene: TRBJ1-1; CDR3aa: CASRSGGPGDPDAFF; CDR3nt: TGTGCCAGTAGATCCGGGGGACCAGGGGACCCTGACGCTTTCTTT
len: 15; v_gene: TRBV11-2; d_gene: .; abundance: .; j_gene: TRBJ1-6; CDR3aa: CASSAFDRANSPLHF; CDR3nt: TGTGCCAGCAGCGCATTCGACAGAGCAAATTCACCCCTCCACTTT
len: 16; v_gene: TRBV9; d_gene: TRBD2; abundance: .; j_gene: TRBJ2-3; CDR3aa: CASSVASGGGRDTQYF; CDR3nt: TGTGCCAGCAGCGTAGCAAGCGGGGGGGGTAGAGATACGCAGTATTTT
len: 13; v_gene: TRBV6-2/TRBV6-3; d_gene: .; abundance: once; j_gene: TRBJ2-1; CDR3aa: CASSSTGTPIPFF; CDR3nt: TGTGCCAGCAGTTCCACCGGGACCCCGATCCCGTTCTTC
len: 17; v_gene: TRBV24-1; d_gene: TRBD2; abundance: .; j_gene: TRBJ2-3; CDR3aa: CATSGGLAGEGTDTQYF; CDR3nt: TGTGCCACCAGTGGCGGACTAGCGGGAGAGGGAACAGATACGCAGTATTTT
len: 16; v_gene: TRBV20-1; d_gene: .; abundance: few; j_gene: TRBJ2-3; CDR3aa: CSAISRSASYTDTQYF; CDR3nt: TGCAGTGCTATCTCCAGGAGCGCCTCCTACACAGATACGCAGTATTTT
len: 15; v_gene: TRBV5-1; d_gene: TRBD1; abundance: .; j_gene: TRBJ2-7; CDR3aa: CASSLTTGPPYEQYF; CDR3nt: TGCGCCAGCAGCTTGACGACAGGGCCCCCTTACGAGCAGTACTTC
len: 14; v_gene: TRBV12-3/TRBV12-4; d_gene: .; abundance: .; j_gene: TRBJ2-2; CDR3aa: CASSLRGYTGELFF; CDR3nt: TGTGCCAGCAGTTTGAGGGGGTACACCGGGGAGCTGTTTTTT
len: 14; v_gene: TRBV7-9; d_gene: .; abundance: many; j_gene: TRBJ2-1; CDR3aa: CASSFQSSYNEQFF; CDR3nt: TGTGCCAGCAGCTTTCAGAGCTCCTACAATGAGCAGTTCTTC
len: 14; v_gene: TRBV7-9; d_gene: .; abundance: .; j_gene: TRBJ1-6; CDR3aa: CASSGGQFNSPLHF; CDR3nt: TGTGCCAGCAGCGGAGGACAGTTTAATTCACCCCTCCACTTT
len: 14; v_gene: TRBV20-1; d_gene: .; abundance: few; j_gene: TRBJ2-3; CDR3aa: CSVRGGFFTDTQYF; CDR3nt: TGCAGTGTGAGGGGGGGGTTTTTCACAGATACGCAGTATTTT